Below, 25 T cell receptor beta chains from the same sample are listed, as sequenced in a study of T cell changes during pregnancy in multiple sclerosis. Assay: immunoSEQ multiplex PCR; the TCRdb copy retains only in-frame clones and omits some. The sample yields tens of thousands of clones, around nine tenths seen once. Material: peripheral blood, obtained in the first trimester of pregnancy. Every receptor here comes from a female donor in good health, enrolled as a control in a pregnancy study.

In its sample, this clone was seen once. V is TRBV25-1 and J is TRBJ2-3; 8 bases map to TRBD1. The germline V gene has CDR1 MGHDK and CDR2 SYGVNS. V was clipped by 1 base and J by 5 bases; unmatched bases: 8. CDR3 length: 16 amino acids. CDR3 residues: CASSESRQGQGDTQYF. The CDR3 DNA is TGTGCCAGCAGTGAATCGAGACAGGGGCAGGGAGATACGCAGTATTTT.

V gene TRBV2 combines with J gene TRBJ1-2; D not resolved. CDR3 length: 13 amino acids. Trimming removed 6 bases at V and 8 bases at J, with 16 bases between. Germline assignment: CDR1 SNHLY and CDR2 FYNNEI. This CDR3 reads CASRGTRMEGYTF. The CDR3, as DNA: TGTGCCAGCAGGGGCACCCGGATGGAAGGCTACACCTTC.

The chain employs TRBV28 and TRBJ1-6, with 9 bases aligning to TRBD1. Germline V gene lookup returns CDR1 MDHEN and CDR2 SYDVKM. J gave up 10 bases and V 6 bases, and 10 bases lay outside the gene matches. There are 15 residues in the CDR3. The CDR3 here is CASSGGTGLGSPLHF. The CDR3 DNA reads as TGTGCCAGCAGCGGAGGGACAGGGCTGGGATCACCCCTCCACTTT.

This chain uses TRBV4-1 with TRBJ2-1; 14 bases are shared with TRBD2. Per the germline V gene, CDR1 is MGHRA and CDR2 is YSYEKL. CDR3 length: 16 amino acids. V gave up 6 bases and J gave up 6 bases; unmatched junction bases: 7. The CDR3, as DNA: TGCGCCAGCAGTCTCTCGGGACTAGCGGGAGTCAATGAGCAGTTCTTC. Translation gives CASSLSGLAGVNEQFF.

The J gene is TRBJ2-5, the V gene TRBV19; 8 positions match TRBD1. The CDR3 runs to 15 residues. The ends lost 8 bases at V and 5 bases at J; junction bases unmatched: 13. The V gene's germline CDR1 is LNHDA and CDR2 SQIVND (reference sequence). The CDR3 spells CASCDPGQVGETQYF. The CDR3, as DNA: TGTGCCAGTTGTGATCCGGGACAGGTCGGCGAGACCCAGTACTTC. Full variable domain (outside the CDR3, taken from reference TRBV19 and TRBJ2-5): DGGITQSPKYLFRKEGQNVTLSCEQNLNHDAMYWYRQDPGQGLRLIYYSQIVNDFQKGDIAEGYSVSREKKESFPLTVTSAQKNPTAFYLCASCDPGQVGETQYFGPGTRLLVL.

V and J are TRBV6-1 and TRBJ2-6; tentative D call: TRBD2 (7 bases). Germline V CDR1 and CDR2: MNHNS, SASEGT. This CDR3 comprises 17 residues. V was cut by 2 bases and J by 1 base, with 12 bases left in between. The CDR3 DNA follows: TGTGCCAGCAGTGAACGAGGGGGAGGGTCTGGGGCCAACGTCCTGACTTTC. Protein: CASSERGGGSGANVLTF.

About this clone: The sample contains more than one DNA sequence encoding this CDR3. The chain employs TRBV29-1 and TRBJ2-7; D gene unclear. In germline, CDR1 is SQVTM, CDR2 ANQGSEA. Deletions cut 6 bases from V and 6 bases from J, with 18 bases between. The CDR3 has 13 amino acids. The CDR3 DNA reads TGCAGCGTCACCACTCCACCCAAGAGCGAGCAGTACTTC. It translates to CSVTTPPKSEQYF.

The V gene is TRBV10-3, the J gene TRBJ2-2, with TRBD1 matching over 9 bases. This CDR3 has 14 amino acids. The germline gives CDR1 ENHRY, CDR2 SYGVKD. The junction had 2 bases not matched to a gene; V was cut back by 3 bases and J by 6 bases. CDR3 sequence (DNA): TGTGCCATCAGTGAACAGGGGGCCTCCGGGGAGCTGTTTTTT. It is translated as CAISEQGASGELFF.

The chain recombines TRBV7-3 with TRBJ2-3, with a possible D match to TRBD1 (6 bases). The CDR3 has 15 residues. V lost 5 bases and J lost 2, with 14 bases in between. Germline-derived CDR1 and CDR2 are SGHTA and FQGTGA. CDR3: CASSPLGATTDTQYF. The CDR3 DNA reads as TGTGCCAGCAGCCCCCTGGGGGCCACCACAGATACGCAGTATTTT.

This chain links TRBV2 with TRBJ1-1; D not resolved. Trimming shortened V by 6 bases and J by 4 bases, and 15 bases separated the two germline ends. The germline V gene has CDR1 SNHLY and CDR2 FYNNEI. The CDR3 spans 14 residues. CDR3 sequence reads: CASRVASGSTEAFF. The CDR3 DNA follows: TGTGCCAGCAGAGTTGCGTCTGGGAGCACTGAAGCTTTCTTT.

The rearrangement links TRBV7-3 to TRBJ2-3; TRBD1 matches 8 bases. This CDR3 is 15 amino acids long. The J segment lost 3 bases and the V segment lost 5 bases, leaving 7 bases of the junction unmatched. Germline-derived CDR1 and CDR2 are SGHTA and FQGTGA. The CDR3 protein is CASSATGGGTDTQYF. DNA of the CDR3: TGTGCCAGCAGCGCAACAGGGGGAGGAACAGATACGCAGTATTTT.

The V call is TRBV6-5, the J call TRBJ1-1; TRBD1 agrees at 7 bases. The CDR3 runs 14 residues. Per the germline V gene, CDR1 is MNHEY and CDR2 is SVGAGI. V shed 8 bases and J 6 bases; nucleotides not matched to a gene: 12. The CDR3 is CASQLDRERAEAFF. CDR3 sequence (DNA): TGTGCCAGCCAACTCGACAGGGAGAGAGCTGAAGCTTTCTTT.

CDR3 sequence: CASIYQGDRAGYGYTF. CDR3 bases: TGTGCCAGCATCTATCAGGGGGACAGGGCGGGCTATGGCTACACCTTC. V is TRBV5-6 and J is TRBJ1-2; 9 positions match TRBD1. The junction had 13 bases not matched to a gene; V was cut back by 6 bases and J by 4 bases. CDR1 and CDR2 from the germline V gene are SGHDT and YYEEEE. There are 16 residues in the CDR3.

The chain combines TRBV19 with TRBJ1-4, with 11 bases aligning to TRBD1. From germline, CDR1 is LNHDA and CDR2 SQIVND (reference sequence). The ends lost 7 bases at V and 8 bases at J; junction bases unmatched: 3. The CDR3 has 13 amino acids. The DNA of the CDR3 is TGTGCCAGTAAAGGGACAGGGGGAGAAAAACTGTTTTTT. It encodes CASKGTGGEKLFF.

This chain uses TRBV6-5 with TRBJ2-2; perhaps TRBD2 as D (5 bases). Germline V lookup: CDR1 MNHEY, CDR2 SVGAGI. V shed 3 bases and J shed 5 bases, with 10 bases lying between them. This CDR3 is built from 14 residues. The DNA for the CDR3 is TGTGCCAGCAGTTATAGAGGGAGAACCGGGGAGCTGTTTTTT. Translating it yields CASSYRGRTGELFF.

CDR3 in amino acids: CASSDTGKDTQYF. The CDR3 bases are TGTGCCAGCAGTGACACGGGGAAGGATACGCAGTATTTT. V is TRBV2 and J is TRBJ2-3; maybe TRBD2 (5 bases). V shed 3 bases and J shed 6 bases, with 10 bases lying between them. The germline V gene has CDR1 SNHLY and CDR2 FYNNEI. This CDR3 contains 13 residues.

J is TRBJ1-5 and V is TRBV25-1, with a tentative D call TRBD1 (5 bases). The length of the CDR3 is 15 residues. CDR1 MGHDK and CDR2 SYGVNS come from the germline V gene. V lost 1 base, J lost 11 bases, and 18 bases lay in between. CDR3 nucleotide sequence: TGTGCCAGCAGTGAATCCGGGACGGGGGGAATGACCCAGCATTTT. This translates into CASSESGTGGMTQHF.

This rearrangement joins TRBV11-2 to TRBJ1-5; 9 bases line up with TRBD1. V was pared by 1 base and J by 6 bases, with 4 bases of the junction left unmatched. Per germline, CDR1 SGHAT and CDR2 FQNNGV. The CDR3 is made up of 15 amino acids. CDR3 coding DNA: TGTGCCAGCAGCTTAGCAGGGACAGGGCTTCAGCCCCAGCATTTT. Residues: CASSLAGTGLQPQHF. Looking up the rest from reference TRBV11-2 and TRBJ1-5 gives the full variable domain: EAGVAQSPRYKIIEKRQSVAFWCNPISGHATLYWYQQILGQGPKLLIQFQNNGVVDDSQLPKDRFSAERLKGVDSTLKIQPAKLEDSAVYLCASSLAGTGLQPQHFGDGTRLSIL.

This chain links TRBV23-1 with TRBJ1-3; 7 bases line up with TRBD1. TRBV23-1 is an ORF; its function is uncertain. The CDR3 sequence is 20 residues long. Trimming removed 2 bases from V and 3 bases from J; junction bases left unmatched: 19. This CDR3 is CASSQTSHGQPRDSGNTIYF. CDR3 bases: TGCGCCAGCAGTCAAACGAGTCACGGACAGCCCAGGGACAGTGGAAACACCATATATTTT.

The CDR3 bases are TGTGCCAGCACCTCGGACTTCTACGAGCAGTACTTC. It specifies CASTSDFYEQYF. The chain carries TRBV5-5 and TRBJ2-7; a weak D match, TRBD2 (5 bases). Trimming took off 6 bases at V and 3 bases at J, with 10 bases between the two ends. Germline V gives CDR1 SGHKS, CDR2 YYEKEE (reference sequence). The CDR3 has 12 residues.

This chain connects TRBV5-1 to TRBJ2-5; D remains ambiguous. The V gene's germline CDR1 is SGHRS and CDR2 YFSETQ. Trimming cost V 4 bases and J 4 bases, with 14 bases left between them. CDR3 length equals 14 residues. CDR3 sequence (DNA): TGCGCCAGCAGCAGTACGTGGCGAGGAGAGACCCAGTACTTC. Translated, it gives CASSSTWRGETQYF. Full variable domain (outside the CDR3, taken from reference TRBV5-1 and TRBJ2-5): KAGVTQTPRYLIKTRGQQVTLSCSPISGHRSVSWYQQTPGQGLQFLFEYFSETQRNKGNFPGRFSGRQFSNSRSEMNVSTLELGDSALYLCASSSTWRGETQYFGPGTRLLVL.

V is TRBV6-5 and J is TRBJ1-2, with D unclear. The CDR3 spans 14 residues. V was pared by 4 bases and J by 4 bases, with 13 bases between. Germline loops: CDR1 MNHEY, CDR2 SVGAGI. CDR3 in amino acids: CASSFRGRGYGYTF. CDR3 bases: TGTGCCAGCAGTTTCAGAGGACGGGGCTATGGCTACACCTTC.

This chain joins TRBV27 and TRBJ2-7; TRBD1 is a possible D gene (6 bases). Trimming took 10 bases from V and 7 from J, leaving 26 bases between them. Per germline, CDR1 MNHEY and CDR2 SMNVEV (reference sequence). This CDR3 comprises 15 residues. CDR3 coding DNA: TGTGCCACCACCTTTCTGGGGGCGAGCACCGTAGAGCAGTACTTC. This encodes CATTFLGASTVEQYF.

The CDR3 nucleotides read TGTGCCAGCAGTTCCTGGGACAGGGGCGGCGAAGCTTTCTTT. Amino acids: CASSSWDRGGEAFF. The J gene is TRBJ1-1, the V gene TRBV27, with 10 bases lining up with TRBD1. The germline CDR1 and CDR2 sequences are MNHEY and SMNVEV (reference sequence). The CDR3 contains 14 residues. V trimming: 4 bases; J trimming: 8 bases; junction bases outside the gene matches: 7.

The rearrangement uses TRBV19 and TRBJ2-3, with D possibly matching TRBD2 (6 bases). The CDR3 is made up of 15 amino acids. V lost 5 bases to trimming and J lost 2 bases, with 14 bases between them. The V gene's germline CDR1 is LNHDA and CDR2 SQIVND (reference sequence). The CDR3 spells CASSALDYLTDTQYF. CDR3 sequence (DNA): TGTGCCAGTAGTGCCCTGGACTACCTCACAGATACGCAGTATTTT.